The source of this T cell receptor beta chain is a study of blood T cells in healthy people across ages. This clonotype was seen a single time. Its target is not known. Mismatch with germline at one junction end may stem from a read error. A sample-barcoded 5' primer and a J-beta primer mix were used in a second PCR of about 7 to 11 cycles. Each cDNA molecule received a tag from a template-switch adaptor that had 12 random nucleotides. From the 5' RACE reads, TCRdb called clonotypes with MiXCR, one entry per CDR3 protein. The sample consists of fewer than 900,000 distinct CDR3 sequences, around 40% of them appearing once. This CDR3 is 15 amino acids long. CDR1 is LGHDT, CDR2 YNNKEL, per germline (reference sequence). Isolated PBMCs totaled at least 6 million in each sample. Samples each yielded at least 5 micrograms of total RNA. Study conclusions and caveats: Fewer expanded clones and more diversity marked long-lived versus aged donors.

Input material: blood. The V gene is TRBV3-1, the J gene TRBJ1-1; 8 bases line up with TRBD1. The clonotype comes from a woman between 55 and 75 years old in good health. This CDR3 is CASGQAGGLNTEAFF. In DNA form, the CDR3 reads TGTGCCAGCGGCCAGGCAGGGGGCTTGAACACTGAAGCTTTCTTT.